The next 6 T cell receptor beta chains were all read from a single sample in a study of T-cell reconstitution after alpha-beta-depleted transplantation in children. During its preparation, the TCRbeta library received unique molecular identifiers. TCRdb called the PCR reads again in MiXCR, with one record for every CDR3 protein. The sample consists of a few hundred thousand distinct CDR3 sequences, 25% to 30% of them appearing once. The sequencing used PBMCs, collected before TCRalphabeta/CD19-depleted stem cell transplant. These receptors all come from a boy younger than two with Wiskott-Aldrich syndrome, due to receive a stem cell transplant.

This clonotype occurred a few times. The rearrangement uses TRBV9 and TRBJ1-1, with TRBD1 identical over 11 bases. Germline V lookup: CDR1 SGDLS, CDR2 YYNGEE. The CDR3 runs to 14 residues. Trimming cost V 1 base and J 7 bases; bases outside gene matches: 3. CDR3 region: CASSVRTGGGEAFF. In nucleotides, the CDR3 is TGTGCCAGCAGCGTACGGACAGGGGGCGGTGAAGCTTTCTTT. The full variable domain, completed using reference TRBV9 and TRBJ1-1, is DSGVTQTPKHLITATGQRVTLRCSPRSGDLSVYWYQQSLDQGLQFLIQYYNGEERAKGNILERFSAQQFPDLHSELNLSSLELGDSALYFCASSVRTGGGEAFFGQGTRLTVV.

This clonotype was recorded a few times. V and J are TRBV4-1 and TRBJ2-7; D is unresolved. This CDR3 is 15 amino acids long. Germline V gene sequence: CDR1 MGHRA, CDR2 YSYEKL. Trimming stripped 1 base from V and 2 bases from J, with 12 bases between. CDR3 nucleotide sequence: TGCGCCAGCAGCCAAGTTTCTAGTCGGGCCTACGAGCAGTACTTC. Residues: CASSQVSSRAYEQYF.

This clonotype was detected only a few times. The gene calls are TRBV7-8 and TRBJ2-7, with TRBD1 as a possible D gene (6 bases). Germline assignment: CDR1 SGHVS and CDR2 FQNEAQ. The length of the CDR3 is 14 residues. V was shortened by 1 base and J by 7 bases, with 14 bases between the two germline ends. The DNA for the CDR3 is TGTGCCAGCAGCTTAGATTGGGGGCTGAGAGAGCAGTACTTC. This codes for CASSLDWGLREQYF.

The table lists this clonotype with a few counts. This rearrangement joins TRBV7-2 to TRBJ1-2; 7 bases agree with TRBD1. CDR1 and CDR2 from the germline V gene are SGHTA and FQGNSA. This CDR3 is 15 amino acids long. The V gene end was trimmed by 5 bases and the J gene end by 4 bases; junction bases not matched to a gene: 10. CDR3 sequence reads: CASSRDSNPLYGYTF. The DNA of the CDR3 is TGTGCCAGCAGCCGGGACAGTAATCCCCTCTATGGCTACACCTTC.

The chain combines TRBV29-1 with TRBJ1-2; TRBD1 agrees at 8 bases. In germline, CDR1 is SQVTM, CDR2 ANQGSEA. V shed 6 bases, J shed 6 bases, and the junction held 12 bases outside the gene matches. CDR3 length equals 14 residues. The CDR3 loop reads CSVWGQGAPHGYTF. In nucleotides, the CDR3 is TGCAGCGTGTGGGGGCAGGGGGCGCCTCATGGCTACACCTTC. The variable domain in full, with the rest retrieved from reference TRBV29-1 and TRBJ1-2, is SAVISQKPSRDICQRGTSLTIQCQVDSQVTMMFWYRQQPGQSLTLIATANQGSEATYESGFVIDKFPISRPNLTFSTLTVSNMSPEDSSIYLCSVWGQGAPHGYTFGSGTRLTVV.

This clonotype was seen a single time. The chain recombines TRBV10-3 with TRBJ2-1; 11 nucleotides match TRBD2. Per germline, CDR1 ENHRY and CDR2 SYGVKD. With 6 bases clipped from V and 2 bases from J, the junction kept 3 bases outside the gene matches. This CDR3 region has 15 residues. CDR3: CAIRLGLAAYNEQFF. The CDR3 coding sequence is TGTGCCATCAGGCTGGGACTAGCGGCCTACAATGAGCAGTTCTTC.